This passage covers 28 T cell receptor beta chains from one sample sequenced in a study of prognosis after radiotherapy for stage I lung cancer. Two-round multiplex PCR amplified TCR beta CDR3 from genomic DNA. During first-round PCR, primers specific to each TRBV and TRBJ gene were used. TCRdb passed the multiplex PCR reads through MiXCR, listing each CDR3 protein once. The sample consists of roughly 15,000 distinct CDR3 sequences, less than 40% of them appearing once. This sample comprised PBMCs, obtained before or after stereotactic body radiation therapy (not recorded which). Receptors originate from a donor over 45 with non-small cell lung cancer.

This clonotype has ten or more counts. For the CDR3, the DNA is TGCGCCAGTGGGACGGAGCAAGAGACCCAGTACTTC. This sequence encodes CASGTEQETQYF. The chain joins TRBV10-2 to TRBJ2-5; the D call may be TRBD1 or TRBD2 (5 bases each). V lost 9 bases and J 2 bases, leaving 10 bases between the germline ends. Germline assignment: CDR1 WSHSY and CDR2 SAAADI. CDR3 length equals 12 residues.

Worth noting for this clonotype: Since a far larger clone is one base different, this is likely a read error. The chain employs TRBV15 and TRBJ2-4; D is uncertain. The J call may be faulty, since TRBJ2-1 better matches the DNA end. In germline, CDR1 is LNHNV, CDR2 YYDKDF (reference sequence). This CDR3 region has 13 residues. The CDR3 DNA follows: TGTGCCACCAGCAGACGGAACCCCAATGATCAGTTCTTC. It codes for CATSRRNPNDQFF.

This clonotype was detected ten times or more. J is TRBJ2-5 and V is TRBV20-1, with TRBD2 matching 7 bases. J gave up 1 base and V 1 base, and 9 bases lay outside the gene matches. Germline loops: CDR1 DFQATT, CDR2 SNEGSKA (reference sequence). This CDR3 region has 16 residues. The CDR3 nucleotides read TGCAGTGCTAGAGGGGGGGAGGGACGGACCCAAGAGACCCAGTACTTC. Its translation: CSARGGEGRTQETQYF.

V gene TRBV6-2 or TRBV6-3 combines with J gene TRBJ2-7; D ambiguous. V was trimmed by 5 bases and J by 0 bases, leaving 14 bases between them. Germline V gives CDR1 MNHEY, CDR2 SVGEGT. The CDR3 loop spans 15 amino acids. The CDR3 here is CASSEAIGSSYEQYF. The CDR3 DNA reads TGTGCCAGCAGTGAGGCGATTGGTAGCTCCTACGAGCAGTACTTC.

Comments on this clonotype: This likely stems from a read error, as it lies one base from a far larger clone. The rearrangement joins TRBV7-9 to TRBJ2-3; D not resolved. The CDR3 runs to 13 residues. In germline, CDR1 is SEHNR, CDR2 FQNEAQ (reference sequence). The CDR3 here is CASILSRRDTQYF. CDR3 nucleotide sequence: TGTGCCAGCATCTTATCCCGAAGAGATACGCAGTATTTT.

This clonotype showed up just a few times. This CDR3 reads CASSHRPPGLAIYNEQFF. CDR3 in DNA: TGTGCCAGTAGTCACCGACCCCCGGGACTAGCGATATACAATGAGCAGTTCTTC. The rearrangement links TRBV19 to TRBJ2-1, with 10 bases aligning to TRBD2. With V trimmed by 5 bases and J by 4 bases, 14 bases remained unmatched. The germline CDR1 and CDR2 sequences are LNHDA and SQIVND (reference sequence). The CDR3 has 18 amino acids.

By share of the sample, this clonotype is medium-sized. The chain has TRBV20-1 and TRBJ1-6; 7 bases line up with TRBD1. V lost 1 base and J lost 7; bases outside the gene matches: 7. Looked up from germline, CDR1 is DFQATT and CDR2 is SNEGSKA (reference sequence). The CDR3 spans 15 residues. CDR3 nucleotides: TGCAGTGCTAGAGCCGAGGGACAGACAAATTCACCCCTCCACTTT. Protein: CSARAEGQTNSPLHF.

This clonotype is a singleton in its sample. An end of the junction differs from the germline gene, which may be a read error. This chain links TRBV6-1 with TRBJ2-2, with 9 bases aligning to TRBD2. The V gene's germline CDR1 is MNHNS and CDR2 SASEGT. This CDR3 has 15 amino acids. The CDR3 here is CSSLSGSLVTGELFF. Written as DNA, the CDR3 is TGTTCCAGCCTTAGCGGGAGTTTAGTGACCGGGGAGCTGTTTTTT.

This clonotype has at least ten counts. V is TRBV19 and J is TRBJ2-2, with TRBD2 matching 14 bases. CDR3 length equals 15 residues. The trim removed 6 bases at V and 6 bases at J, leaving 3 bases unmatched. The germline gives CDR1 LNHDA, CDR2 SQIVND (reference sequence). The CDR3 region is CASRQGLAGAGELFF. CDR3 bases: TGTGCCAGTAGGCAGGGACTAGCGGGAGCCGGGGAGCTGTTTTTT. The full variable domain, completed using reference TRBV19 and TRBJ2-2, is DGGITQSPKYLFRKEGQNVTLSCEQNLNHDAMYWYRQDPGQGLRLIYYSQIVNDFQKGDIAEGYSVSREKKESFPLTVTSAQKNPTAFYLCASRQGLAGAGELFFGEGSRLTVL.

About this clonotype: A far bigger clonotype differs at one base, so this is likely a read error. This sequence joins TRBV7-2 and TRBJ2-1, with D maybe TRBD1 (6 bases). The assigned J gene may be wrong: the sequence end matches TRBJ2-5 better. Per germline, CDR1 SGHTA and CDR2 FQGNSA. The CDR3 spans 15 residues. This CDR3 reads CASSKRFGQQGTQYF. The CDR3 DNA sequence: TGTGCCAGCAGCAAGCGCTTTGGACAGCAAGGGACCCAGTACTTC.

On this clonotype: This sequence may be a read error, since a much larger clone differs from it by one base. This chain uses TRBV28 with TRBJ1-4; 8 bases align to TRBD1. The junction had 7 bases not matched to a gene; V was cut back by 6 bases and J by 7 bases. The CDR3 is 14 amino acids. Per the germline V gene, CDR1 is MDHEN and CDR2 is SYDVKM. DNA of the CDR3: TGTGCCAGCAGGTGGACAGGGAGGAGTGAAAAACTGTTTTTT. Amino acids: CASRWTGRSEKLFF.

This clonotype was seen repeatedly, ten times or more. The V and J genes are TRBV29-1 and TRBJ1-3; no definite D call. In germline, CDR1 is SQVTM, CDR2 ANQGSEA. Trimming took 5 bases from V and 0 from J, leaving 5 bases between them. The CDR3 is 12 amino acids. CDR3 nucleotide sequence: TGCAGCGTTCGAGTCTCTGGAAACACCATATATTTT. This encodes CSVRVSGNTIYF.

This clonotype has a count of ten or more. The CDR3 coding sequence is TGTGCCAGCAGCTTAGCCCCGGACAGAGTGGGGGAGACCCAGTACTTC. Its translation: CASSLAPDRVGETQYF. V usage is TRBV7-4 and J usage is TRBJ2-5, with D perhaps TRBD1 (6 bases). Germline V CDR1 and CDR2: SGHVT, SQSDAQ. The CDR3 totals 16 residues. The ends were cut back, 0 bases at V and 5 bases at J, with 16 bases in the middle.

This clonotype was seen at least ten times. The rearrangement uses TRBV29-1 and TRBJ2-7; D call uncertain. Deletions cut 3 bases from V and 1 base from J, with 7 bases between. The CDR3 length is 12 residues. Germline V CDR1 and CDR2: SQVTM, ANQGSEA. The CDR3 bases are TGCAGCGTTGAGACGTTGTCCTACGAGCAGTACTTC. Encoded protein: CSVETLSYEQYF.

This chain's CDR3 is CASRIFGLNYGYTF. As DNA, the CDR3 is TGTGCCAGCAGAATCTTCGGGTTGAACTATGGCTACACCTTC. This chain connects TRBV2 to TRBJ1-2; D not resolved. The V gene lost 6 bases and the J gene lost 2 bases, with 13 bases spanning the gap. From germline, CDR1 is SNHLY and CDR2 FYNNEI. The CDR3 has 14 residues.

J is TRBJ2-1 and V is TRBV10-3, with D unresolved. The CDR3 is 17 amino acids. Germline V gives CDR1 ENHRY, CDR2 SYGVKD. V was clipped by 0 bases and J by 4 bases, with 16 bases between them. In DNA form, the CDR3 reads TGTGCCATCAGTGAGTCGCCTCTTTTTCCCCTTTACAATGAGCAGTTCTTC. Protein product: CAISESPLFPLYNEQFF.

Worth noting for this clonotype: Here the CDR3 omits its conserved ending phenylalanine or tryptophan, so a read error is the likely source. The J gene is TRBJ2-3, the V gene TRBV6-1, with D perhaps matching TRBD1 or TRBD2 (5 bases each). The ends were cut back, 3 bases at V and 10 bases at J, with 14 bases in the middle. The CDR3 totals 13 residues. Germline CDR1 and CDR2: MNHNS and SASEGT. As DNA, the CDR3 is TGTGCCAGCAGTGAGGGGGAATCCTATCCGCAGTATCTT. It yields the protein CASSEGESYPQYL.

This rearrangement joins TRBV20-1 to TRBJ2-3; D is possibly TRBD1 or TRBD2 (6 bases each). CDR3 size: 16 residues. From germline, CDR1 is DFQATT and CDR2 SNEGSKA (reference sequence). V was cut by 7 bases and J by 2 bases, with 22 bases left in between. CDR3 coding DNA: TGCAGTGAAAGAGGGGGTAGTAGCGGTTACACAGATACGCAGTATTTT. Its translation: CSERGGSSGYTDTQYF.

A few counts support this clonotype. The V call is TRBV27, the J call TRBJ2-7; 7 bases line up with TRBD1. The ends lost 6 bases at V and 10 bases at J; junction bases unmatched: 18. The length of the CDR3 is 15 residues. Germline V CDR1 and CDR2: MNHEY, SMNVEV (reference sequence). The CDR3 is CASRLMLSGGVHQYF. CDR3 in DNA: TGTGCCAGCAGACTTATGCTATCAGGGGGAGTGCACCAGTACTTC.

This clonotype was recorded many times. An end of the junction does not agree with germline; a read error may underlie this. V is TRBV20-1 and J is TRBJ2-7; 9 bases agree with TRBD2. Per germline, CDR1 DFQATT and CDR2 SNEGSKA (reference sequence). The CDR3 is 15 residues long. The CDR3 DNA sequence: TGCAGTACTAGCAGACTAGCGGATAGCTCCTACGAGCAGTACTTC. Translating it yields CSTSRLADSSYEQYF.

This clonotype was seen at least ten times. This chain links TRBV24-1 with TRBJ1-1, with D hard to call. V was pared by 1 base and J by 3 bases, with 5 bases between. Germline V gives CDR1 KGHDR, CDR2 SFDVKD. This CDR3 contains 13 residues. The CDR3 DNA is TGTGCCACCAGTGATTTCGGGGACACTGAAGCTTTCTTT. This gives the protein CATSDFGDTEAFF.

This clonotype has ten or more counts. V gene TRBV4-1 combines with J gene TRBJ1-5; D is perhaps TRBD1 (5 bases). V lost 3 bases and J lost 5, with 17 bases in between. In germline, CDR1 is MGHRA, CDR2 YSYEKL. The CDR3 spans 16 residues. The CDR3 sequence: CASSQDPSGLHQPQHF. CDR3 in DNA: TGCGCCAGCAGCCAGGACCCATCGGGGCTCCATCAGCCCCAGCATTTT.

This clonotype has at least ten counts. J is TRBJ1-5 and V is TRBV28; unclear D gene. Trimming left V 6 bases short and J 4 bases short, with 4 bases between. This CDR3 spans 11 amino acids. Germline V gene data show CDR1 as MDHEN and CDR2 as SYDVKM. The CDR3 loop is CASSNNQPQHF. The CDR3 nucleotides are TGTGCCAGCAGCAATAATCAGCCCCAGCATTTT.

This clonotype was counted ten times or more. The V call is TRBV29-1, the J call TRBJ2-6, with 7 bases aligning to TRBD1. The CDR3 loop spans 13 amino acids. V lost 6 bases and J lost 2; bases outside the gene matches: 1. Germline CDR1 reads SQVTM; CDR2 reads ANQGSEA. CDR3 nucleotide sequence: TGCAGCGTAACAGGGGCTGGGGCCAACGTCCTGACTTTC. This encodes CSVTGAGANVLTF.

With respect to this clonotype: A much larger clone sits a single nucleotide away, making a read error possible. This chain connects TRBV6-1 to TRBJ1-4; 8 nucleotides align to TRBD1. V lost 7 bases and J lost 2; bases outside the gene matches: 3. The CDR3 runs 14 residues. Germline V gives CDR1 MNHNS, CDR2 SASEGT. CDR3 loop: CASKDRGTNEKLFF. The CDR3 bases are TGTGCCAGCAAAGACAGGGGCACTAATGAAAAACTGTTTTTT.

On this clonotype itself: An end of the junction does not agree with germline; a read error may underlie this. The chain combines TRBV25-1 with TRBJ1-1; D uncertain. Germline-derived CDR1 and CDR2 are MGHDK and SYGVNS. This CDR3 comprises 12 residues. The CDR3 protein is CASNFWNTEAFF. CDR3 nucleotides: TGTGCCAGCAATTTTTGGAACACTGAGGCTTTCTTT.

The genes are TRBV20-1 and TRBJ2-5; D is uncertain. Trimming removed 8 bases at V and 5 bases at J, with 15 bases between. The V gene's germline CDR1 is DFQATT and CDR2 SNEGSKA (reference sequence). The CDR3 covers 12 residues. The chain's CDR3 is CSPWASNETQYF. For the CDR3, the DNA is TGCAGTCCTTGGGCTTCAAATGAGACCCAGTACTTC.

Ten or more counts support this clonotype. The chain couples TRBV2 to TRBJ1-5, with 9 bases matching TRBD1. The CDR3 is 15 residues long. The V and J ends lost 6 bases and 2 bases, in that order; junction bases with no gene match: 5. CDR1 and CDR2 from the germline V gene are SNHLY and FYNNEI. DNA for the CDR3: TGTGCCAGCAGCGTGACAGGGGGGCGCAATCAGCCCCAGCATTTT. Amino acids: CASSVTGGRNQPQHF.